This T cell receptor (beta chain) was sequenced in a study of blood T cell repertoires in COVID-19. Per the study methods: Amplified reference gene primers provided the basis for estimating nucleated cell counts. The assay was immunoSEQ multiplex PCR, and TCRdb's table has in-frame clones only and misses some. The D gene and trimming were derived from the DNA, and the V and J assignments and clone size from that table. The table has 150,000 or so clones, more than 75% seen once. CDR3 size: 20 residues. V shed 4 bases, J shed 0 bases, and the junction held 17 bases outside the gene matches. Germline V gene data show CDR1 as ENHRY and CDR2 as SYGVKD.

This rearrangement joins TRBV10-3 to TRBJ2-7, with TRBD2 matching over 11 bases. The sequence was collected from a man aged 60 to 69 with active or convalescent COVID-19. The sequenced material came from peripheral blood. The CDR3 loop reads CAISAGTSGLTRGSSYEQYF. The CDR3 DNA reads TGTGCCATCAGTGCGGGGACTAGCGGCCTCACGAGGGGATCCTCCTACGAGCAGTACTTC.